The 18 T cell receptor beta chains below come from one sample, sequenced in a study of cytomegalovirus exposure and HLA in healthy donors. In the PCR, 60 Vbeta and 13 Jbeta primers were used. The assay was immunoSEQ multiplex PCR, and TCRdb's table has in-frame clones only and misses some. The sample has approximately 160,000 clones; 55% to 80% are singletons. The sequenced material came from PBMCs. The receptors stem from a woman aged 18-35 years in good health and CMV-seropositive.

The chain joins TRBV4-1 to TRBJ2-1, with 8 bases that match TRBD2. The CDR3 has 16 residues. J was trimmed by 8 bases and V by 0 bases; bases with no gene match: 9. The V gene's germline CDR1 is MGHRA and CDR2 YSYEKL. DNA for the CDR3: TGCGCCAGCAGCCAAGAGTCCACCCGGGGGGGGCATGAGCAGTTCTTC. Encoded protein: CASSQESTRGGHEQFF.

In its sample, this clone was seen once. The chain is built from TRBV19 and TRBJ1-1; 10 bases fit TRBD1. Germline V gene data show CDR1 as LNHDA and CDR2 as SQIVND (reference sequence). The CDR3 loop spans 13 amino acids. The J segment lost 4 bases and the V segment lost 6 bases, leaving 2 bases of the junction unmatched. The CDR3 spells CASRGQGGTEAFF. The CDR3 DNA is TGTGCCAGTAGAGGACAGGGGGGCACTGAAGCTTTCTTT.

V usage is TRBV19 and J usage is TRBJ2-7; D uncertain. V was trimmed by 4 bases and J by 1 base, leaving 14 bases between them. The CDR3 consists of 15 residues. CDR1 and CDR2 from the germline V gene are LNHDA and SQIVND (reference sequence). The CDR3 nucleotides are TGTGCCAGTAGTAAAAATATCGTCGGGTCCTACGAGCAGTACTTC. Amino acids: CASSKNIVGSYEQYF.

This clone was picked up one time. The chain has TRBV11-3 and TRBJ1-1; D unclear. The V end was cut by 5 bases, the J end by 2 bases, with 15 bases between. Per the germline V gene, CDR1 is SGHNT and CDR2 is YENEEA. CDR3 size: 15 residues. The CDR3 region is CASSPTGHPNTEAFF. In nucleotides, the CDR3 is TGTGCCAGCAGCCCTACCGGTCACCCAAACACTGAAGCTTTCTTT.

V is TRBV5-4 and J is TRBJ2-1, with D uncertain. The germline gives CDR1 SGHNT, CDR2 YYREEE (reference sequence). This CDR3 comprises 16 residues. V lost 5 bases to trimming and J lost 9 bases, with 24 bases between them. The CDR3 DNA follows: TGTGCCAGCAGTCCATCCTCCAATTCGATCACGGGTGAGCAGTTCTTC. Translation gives CASSPSSNSITGEQFF.

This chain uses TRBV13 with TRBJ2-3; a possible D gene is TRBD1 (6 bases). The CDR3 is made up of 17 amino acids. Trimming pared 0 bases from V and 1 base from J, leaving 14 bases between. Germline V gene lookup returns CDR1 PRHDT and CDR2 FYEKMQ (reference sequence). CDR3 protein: CASSLGSQGFRTDTQYF. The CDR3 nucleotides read TGTGCCAGCAGCTTAGGCTCACAGGGTTTTCGCACAGATACGCAGTATTTT.

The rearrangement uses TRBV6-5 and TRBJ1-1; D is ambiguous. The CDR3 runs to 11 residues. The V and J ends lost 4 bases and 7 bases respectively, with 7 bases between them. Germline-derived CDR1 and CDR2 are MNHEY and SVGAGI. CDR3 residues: CASSSTGEAFF. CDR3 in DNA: TGTGCCAGCAGTTCGACGGGTGAAGCTTTCTTT.

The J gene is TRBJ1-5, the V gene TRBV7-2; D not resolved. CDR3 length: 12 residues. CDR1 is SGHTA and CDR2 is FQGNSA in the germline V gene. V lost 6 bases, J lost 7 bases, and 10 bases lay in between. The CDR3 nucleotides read TGTGCCAGCAGTTCAAACGGGCAGCCCCAGCATTTT. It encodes CASSSNGQPQHF. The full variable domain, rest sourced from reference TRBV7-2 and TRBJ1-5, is GAGVSQSPSNKVTEKGKDVELRCDPISGHTALYWYRQSLGQGLEFLIYFQGNSAPDKSGLPSDRFSAERTGGSVSTLTIQRTQQEDSAVYLCASSSNGQPQHFGDGTRLSIL.

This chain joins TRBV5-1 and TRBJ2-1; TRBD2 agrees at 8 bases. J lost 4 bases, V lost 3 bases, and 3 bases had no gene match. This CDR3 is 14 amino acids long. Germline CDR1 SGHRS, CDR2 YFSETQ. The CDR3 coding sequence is TGCGCCAGCAGCTCGGGACTAGAATACAATGAGCAGTTCTTC. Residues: CASSSGLEYNEQFF. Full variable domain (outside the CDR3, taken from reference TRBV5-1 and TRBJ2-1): KAGVTQTPRYLIKTRGQQVTLSCSPISGHRSVSWYQQTPGQGLQFLFEYFSETQRNKGNFPGRFSGRQFSNSRSEMNVSTLELGDSALYLCASSSGLEYNEQFFGPGTRLTVL.

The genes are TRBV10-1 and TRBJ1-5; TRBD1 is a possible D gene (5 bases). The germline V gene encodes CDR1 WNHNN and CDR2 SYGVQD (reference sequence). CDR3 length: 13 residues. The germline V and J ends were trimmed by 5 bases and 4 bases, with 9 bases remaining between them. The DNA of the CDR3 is TGCGCCAGCAGTCCTCACAGGAATCAGCCCCAGCATTTT. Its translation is CASSPHRNQPQHF.

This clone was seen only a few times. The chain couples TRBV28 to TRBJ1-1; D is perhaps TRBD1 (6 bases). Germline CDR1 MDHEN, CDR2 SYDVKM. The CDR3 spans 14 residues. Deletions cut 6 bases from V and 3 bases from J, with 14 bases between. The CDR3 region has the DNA TGTGCCAGCAGCACTACAGGGAGAGACACTGAAGCTTTCTTT. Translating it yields CASSTTGRDTEAFF.

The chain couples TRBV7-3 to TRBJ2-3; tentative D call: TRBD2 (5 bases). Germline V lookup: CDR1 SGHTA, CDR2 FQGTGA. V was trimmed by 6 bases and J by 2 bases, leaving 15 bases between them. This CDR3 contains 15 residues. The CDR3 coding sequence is TGTGCCAGCAGTAAAAACGGGAACCCCACAGATACGCAGTATTTT. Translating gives CASSKNGNPTDTQYF.

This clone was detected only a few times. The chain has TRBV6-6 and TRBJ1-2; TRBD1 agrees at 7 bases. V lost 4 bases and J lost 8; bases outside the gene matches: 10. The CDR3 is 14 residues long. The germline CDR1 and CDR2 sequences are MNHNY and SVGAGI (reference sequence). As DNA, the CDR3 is TGTGCCAGCAGTTTGTACAGGGGAGGAGGCGGCTACACCTTC. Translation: CASSLYRGGGGYTF.

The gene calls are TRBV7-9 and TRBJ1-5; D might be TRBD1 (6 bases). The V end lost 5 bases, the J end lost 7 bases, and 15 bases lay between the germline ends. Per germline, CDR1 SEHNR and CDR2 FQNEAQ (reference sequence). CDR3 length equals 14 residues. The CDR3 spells CASSPRGEGQPQHF. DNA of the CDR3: TGTGCCAGCAGCCCCAGGGGTGAAGGGCAGCCCCAGCATTTT.

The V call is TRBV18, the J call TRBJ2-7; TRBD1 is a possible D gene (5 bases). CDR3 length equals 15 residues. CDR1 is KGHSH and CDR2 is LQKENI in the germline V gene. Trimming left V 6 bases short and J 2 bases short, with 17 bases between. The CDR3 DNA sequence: TGTGCCAGCTCCCCGCCAGGGCTAACAACCTACGAGCAGTACTTC. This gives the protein CASSPPGLTTYEQYF.

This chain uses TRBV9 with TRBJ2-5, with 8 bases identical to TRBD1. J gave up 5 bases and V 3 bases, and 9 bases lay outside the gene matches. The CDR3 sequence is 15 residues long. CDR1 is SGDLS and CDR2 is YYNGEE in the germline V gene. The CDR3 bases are TGTGCCAGCAGCGGGACAGGGTTTAATCGGGAGACCCAGTACTTC. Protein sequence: CASSGTGFNRETQYF. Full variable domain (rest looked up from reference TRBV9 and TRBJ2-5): DSGVTQTPKHLITATGQRVTLRCSPRSGDLSVYWYQQSLDQGLQFLIQYYNGEERAKGNILERFSAQQFPDLHSELNLSSLELGDSALYFCASSGTGFNRETQYFGPGTRLLVL.

The CDR3 spells CASSILRGGDEQYF. As DNA, the CDR3 is TGTGCCAGCAGTATCCTGAGGGGCGGGGACGAGCAGTACTTC. V gene TRBV6-5 combines with J gene TRBJ2-7; a weak D match, TRBD2 (6 bases). This CDR3 is built from 14 residues. V was pared by 5 bases and J by 5 bases, with 16 bases between. Germline CDR1 and CDR2: MNHEY and SVGAGI.

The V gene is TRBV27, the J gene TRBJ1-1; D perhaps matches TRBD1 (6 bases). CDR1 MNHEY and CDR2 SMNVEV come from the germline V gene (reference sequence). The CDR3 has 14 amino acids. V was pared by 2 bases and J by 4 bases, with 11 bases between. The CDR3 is CASSLVGRGTEAFF. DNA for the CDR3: TGTGCCAGCAGTTTAGTGGGCAGGGGCACTGAAGCTTTCTTT.